This T cell receptor (beta chain) is from a study of OX40 agonist ivuxolimab in advanced cancers. The method was immunoSEQ multiplex PCR; TCRdb's version includes in-frame clones alone and lacks a portion of them. The table shows some 44,000 clones, with 70% to 85% occurring only once. Germline lookup yields CDR1 SGHNT and CDR2 YENEEA. Trimming took 4 bases from V and 5 from J, leaving 18 bases between them. CDR3 length: 16 residues. This clonotype originated in an adult with an advanced solid tumor such as melanoma, head and neck, liver or kidney cancer. The chain employs TRBV11-3 and TRBJ2-1; maybe TRBD2 (6 bases). The sequenced sample was CD4+ or CD8+ T cells sorted from blood, obtained in a trial of the OX40 agonist ivuxolimab. CDR3 nucleotides: TGTGCCAGCAGCTCGTATTCGGGGGAACACAACAATGAGCAGTTCTTC. This sequence encodes CASSSYSGEHNNEQFF.